Shown below are 16 T cell receptor beta chains from a single sample sequenced in a study of blood T cell repertoires in COVID-19. Sequencing was performed with immunoSEQ multiplex PCR; in TCRdb, only in-frame clones are kept and a portion is missing. The sample lists hundreds of thousands of clones; 86% were seen once. Specimen: peripheral blood. The source is a woman over 75 with COVID-19, enrolled during active disease.

The rearrangement links TRBV7-9 to TRBJ1-5; 10 bases are a match to TRBD1. This CDR3 is built from 13 residues. The germline CDR1 and CDR2 sequences are SEHNR and FQNEAQ (reference sequence). Trimming removed 5 bases from V and 5 bases from J; junction bases left unmatched: 0. The CDR3 DNA sequence: TGTGCCAGCAGCGGGACAGGGGATCAGCCCCAGCATTTT. Translating gives CASSGTGDQPQHF.

The V call is TRBV28, the J call TRBJ1-3; D remains unclear. The CDR3 totals 14 residues. Trimming shortened V by 3 bases and J by 4 bases, and 10 bases separated the two germline ends. Germline loops: CDR1 MDHEN, CDR2 SYDVKM. Here the CDR3 DNA reads TGTGCCAGCAGTTTGGTGAGGAAAGGAAACACCATATATTTT. As protein: CASSLVRKGNTIYF. The variable domain in full, completed from reference TRBV28 and TRBJ1-3, reads DVKVTQSSRYLVKRTGEKVFLECVQDMDHENMFWYRQDPGLGLRLIYFSYDVKMKEKGDIPEGYSVSREKKERFSLILESASTNQTSMYLCASSLVRKGNTIYFGEGSWLTVV.

This clone was picked up a small number of times. CDR3: CASSHAQANSPLHF. The CDR3 DNA is TGTGCCAGCAGCCACGCACAGGCGAATTCACCCCTCCACTTT. The chain employs TRBV11-2 and TRBJ1-6; possible D gene TRBD1, 5 bases. This CDR3 has 14 amino acids. The germline V gene encodes CDR1 SGHAT and CDR2 FQNNGV. Trimming took 5 bases from V and 7 from J, leaving 12 bases between them.

This clone was seen only a few times. The J gene is TRBJ1-1, the V gene TRBV15; a weak D match, TRBD1 (6 bases). Germline V CDR1 and CDR2: LNHNV, YYDKDF (reference sequence). Deletions cut 0 bases from V and 4 bases from J, with 12 bases between. The CDR3 extends over 15 amino acids. This CDR3 is CATSRDSLGGTEAFF. CDR3 sequence (DNA): TGTGCCACCAGCAGAGATTCATTAGGGGGCACTGAAGCTTTCTTT.

This clone has more than one count but fewer than ten. The chain uses TRBV7-2 and TRBJ1-3; tentative D call: TRBD1 (5 bases). The germline CDR1 and CDR2 sequences are SGHTA and FQGNSA. V lost 0 bases and J 0 bases, leaving 12 bases between the germline ends. The CDR3 totals 17 residues. This chain's CDR3 is CASSLALGATSGNTIYF. Written as DNA, the CDR3 is TGTGCCAGCAGCTTAGCTCTAGGGGCCACCTCTGGAAACACCATATATTTT.

V is TRBV4-2 and J is TRBJ2-3; 8 nucleotides match TRBD1. V lost 1 base and J lost 4; bases outside the gene matches: 7. This CDR3 has 16 residues. Per germline, CDR1 LGHNA and CDR2 YNFKEQ. The CDR3 region has the DNA TGTGCCAGCAGCCAAGGGAACAGGGGGGCATCAGATACGCAGTATTTT. Encoded protein: CASSQGNRGASDTQYF.

The rearrangement joins TRBV5-1 to TRBJ1-5; D is perhaps TRBD1 (5 bases). V was trimmed by 4 bases and J by 4 bases, leaving 12 bases between them. Germline CDR1 and CDR2: SGHRS and YFSETQ. CDR3 length equals 14 residues. The CDR3, as DNA: TGCGCCAGCAGCCCTGGGGGGGTGAATCAGCCCCAGCATTTT. The encoded protein is CASSPGGVNQPQHF.

This chain joins TRBV5-1 and TRBJ1-1, with no clear D. Germline lookup yields CDR1 SGHRS and CDR2 YFSETQ. V lost 3 bases and J 1 base, leaving 10 bases between the germline ends. The CDR3 sequence is 14 residues long. The CDR3 reads CASSSTPGNTEAFF. CDR3 DNA: TGCGCCAGCAGCTCCACCCCCGGGAACACTGAAGCTTTCTTT.

The chain has TRBV2 and TRBJ2-1; 8 bases map to TRBD1. This CDR3 has 13 residues. Germline CDR1 is SNHLY and CDR2 is FYNNEI. V was clipped by 7 bases and J by 6 bases; unmatched bases: 5. CDR3: CASTGQGSNEQFF. The CDR3 nucleotides are TGTGCCAGCACAGGACAGGGTTCCAATGAGCAGTTCTTC.

The chain employs TRBV4-1 and TRBJ2-2, with a possible D match to TRBD2 (6 bases). V dropped 4 bases and J dropped 4 bases, with 16 bases sitting between them. From germline, CDR1 is MGHRA and CDR2 YSYEKL. This CDR3 contains 16 residues. The CDR3 loop reads CASSRGGLGGTGELFF. CDR3 nucleotides: TGCGCCAGCAGCCGTGGGGGACTCGGGGGCACCGGGGAGCTGTTTTTT.

The rearrangement links TRBV19 to TRBJ1-2; 8 bases align to TRBD1. The CDR3 has 15 amino acids. With V trimmed by 5 bases and J by 10 bases, 15 bases remained unmatched. Per germline, CDR1 LNHDA and CDR2 SQIVND (reference sequence). Here the CDR3 DNA reads TGTGCCAGTAGTCCGGATCAGGGGGCGAAGGGTCCCTACACCTTC. Its translation: CASSPDQGAKGPYTF.

The chain links TRBV5-4 to TRBJ1-2, with no clear D. Trimming left V 4 bases short and J 5 bases short, with 6 bases between. This CDR3 is built from 11 residues. Per germline, CDR1 SGHNT and CDR2 YYREEE (reference sequence). The CDR3 DNA reads TGTGCCAGCAGCGCTGCGTATGGCTACACCTTC. Protein sequence: CASSAAYGYTF.

This clone was seen once. CDR3 loop: CASSIRKTGMNTEAFF. Written as DNA, the CDR3 is TGTGCCAGCAGCATCCGGAAAACAGGCATGAACACTGAAGCTTTCTTT. This chain joins TRBV13 and TRBJ1-1, with D possibly TRBD1 on 5 matching bases. Germline V gene sequence: CDR1 PRHDT, CDR2 FYEKMQ (reference sequence). The CDR3 is 16 residues long. Trimming left V 5 bases short and J 0 bases short, with 16 bases between.

This sequence joins TRBV7-2 and TRBJ1-4; D remains ambiguous. The germline CDR1 and CDR2 sequences are SGHTA and FQGNSA. The CDR3 extends over 13 amino acids. V was trimmed by 5 bases and J by 0 bases, leaving 4 bases between them. CDR3 DNA sequence: TGTGCCAGCAGCCGGGCAACTAATGAAAAACTGTTTTTT. Protein: CASSRATNEKLFF.

This clone has a handful of counts. The chain joins TRBV28 to TRBJ1-3; D unresolved. The CDR3 consists of 14 residues. The germline CDR1 and CDR2 sequences are MDHEN and SYDVKM. V shed 3 bases and J shed 2 bases, with 8 bases lying between them. Here the CDR3 DNA reads TGTGCCAGCAGTTTTGCAGCGACTGGAAACACCATATATTTT. This translates into CASSFAATGNTIYF.

The J gene is TRBJ1-6, the V gene TRBV6-5, with D perhaps matching TRBD1 (5 bases). From germline, CDR1 is MNHEY and CDR2 SVGAGI. The V gene lost 6 bases and the J gene lost 7 bases, with 16 bases spanning the gap. The CDR3 runs to 15 residues. DNA of the CDR3: TGTGCCAGCAGGGACATGACGGTTTCGAATTCACCCCTCCACTTT. This gives the protein CASRDMTVSNSPLHF.